Below are 13 T cell receptor beta chains sequenced from a single sample in a study of CD8 T cells in Susac syndrome. RNA, at roughly 0.45 to 1 ug, was reverse transcribed with random hexamers. TCRdb independently ran MiXCR on the immunoSEQ multiplex PCR reads; one entry per CDR3 protein. The sample yields roughly 180,000 distinct CDR3 sequences, approximately 95% seen once. The sequencing input was CD4+ T cells from PBMCs. Receptors were obtained from a human donor with multiple sclerosis.

The rearrangement uses TRBV5-1 and TRBJ2-5; TRBD1 matches 8 bases. Looked up from germline, CDR1 is SGHRS and CDR2 is YFSETQ. This CDR3 has 15 amino acids. With V trimmed by 4 bases and J by 4 bases, 9 bases remained unmatched. The CDR3 loop reads CASSQGDRQGETQYF. CDR3 nucleotides: TGCGCCAGCAGCCAAGGGGACAGGCAAGGAGAGACCCAGTACTTC.

The chain links TRBV19 to TRBJ1-5; 9 bases align to TRBD1. This CDR3 has 15 amino acids. V dropped 3 bases and J dropped 4; count of bases not matched to a gene: 4. Germline V gene lookup returns CDR1 LNHDA and CDR2 SQIVND (reference sequence). CDR3 bases: TGTGCCAGTAGTATTTTTGGGACAGGGAATCAGCCCCAGCATTTT. Translated, it gives CASSIFGTGNQPQHF.

The rearrangement joins TRBV28 to TRBJ2-7; 7 nucleotides agree with TRBD2. Germline CDR1 MDHEN, CDR2 SYDVKM. The ends lost 8 bases at V and 7 bases at J; junction bases unmatched: 11. CDR3 length: 13 residues. CDR3 amino acids: CASRGGGVWEQYF. For the CDR3, the DNA is TGTGCCAGCCGGGGCGGGGGTGTCTGGGAGCAGTACTTC.

V and J are TRBV4-3 and TRBJ1-2; perhaps TRBD1 as D (6 bases). Germline assignment: CDR1 LGHNA and CDR2 YSLEER. V was clipped by 0 bases and J by 8 bases, with 19 bases between them. The CDR3 contains 16 residues. The CDR3 DNA follows: TGCGCCAGCAGCCAAGAAGCACTTGGGGGGCTATGGGGCTACACCTTC. It encodes CASSQEALGGLWGYTF.

The chain combines TRBV28 with TRBJ2-5; no clear D gene. Trimming shortened V by 3 bases and J by 0 bases, and 5 bases separated the two germline ends. There are 13 residues in the CDR3. Germline-derived CDR1 and CDR2 are MDHEN and SYDVKM. CDR3 coding DNA: TGTGCCAGCAGTTTTAGGTACCAAGAGACCCAGTACTTC. It specifies CASSFRYQETQYF.

This clonotype appeared once. The chain is built from TRBV7-2 and TRBJ2-5; 8 nucleotides match TRBD2. Germline values: CDR1 SGHTA, CDR2 FQGNSA. The V gene end was trimmed by 4 bases and the J gene end by 5 bases; junction bases not matched to a gene: 18. This CDR3 is 18 amino acids long. CDR3 sequence (DNA): TGTGCCAGCAGCTGGACTCGGGCGGGACTAGTAACTCGGGAGACCCAGTACTTC. It specifies CASSWTRAGLVTRETQYF. Using reference TRBV7-2 and TRBJ2-5 for the parts outside the CDR3, the full variable domain is GAGVSQSPSNKVTEKGKDVELRCDPISGHTALYWYRQSLGQGLEFLIYFQGNSAPDKSGLPSDRFSAERTGGSVSTLTIQRTQQEDSAVYLCASSWTRAGLVTRETQYFGPGTRLLVL.

The chain employs TRBV24-1 and TRBJ2-1; a possible D gene is TRBD1 (6 bases). The germline V gene encodes CDR1 KGHDR and CDR2 SFDVKD. Trimming pared 6 bases from V and 3 bases from J, leaving 11 bases between. The CDR3 sequence is 14 residues long. The chain's CDR3 is CATSPRGGYNEQFF. CDR3 DNA: TGTGCCACCAGTCCCCGAGGGGGCTACAATGAGCAGTTCTTC.

The chain combines TRBV7-9 with TRBJ2-5, with TRBD2 matching 10 bases. The germline CDR1 and CDR2 sequences are SEHNR and FQNEAQ (reference sequence). V was clipped by 5 bases and J by 5 bases; unmatched bases: 14. The CDR3 consists of 17 residues. This CDR3 is CASSRGTSSGGRETQYF. DNA of the CDR3: TGTGCCAGCAGCCGCGGAACTAGTAGCGGGGGGCGGGAGACCCAGTACTTC.

This sequence joins TRBV30 and TRBJ2-6; 7 bases line up with TRBD2. CDR3 length: 18 residues. V shed 2 bases and J 0 bases; nucleotides not matched to a gene: 10. Germline CDR1 GTSNPN, CDR2 SVGIG (reference sequence). Here the CDR3 reads CAWSKGLGRLSGANVLTF. The CDR3 coding sequence is TGTGCCTGGAGTAAAGGACTAGGTCGTCTCTCTGGGGCCAACGTCCTGACTTTC.

This chain uses TRBV30 with TRBJ2-1, with 9 bases aligning to TRBD2. Trimming took 0 bases from V and 1 from J; bases not matched to a gene: 4. CDR1 is GTSNPN and CDR2 is SVGIG in the germline V gene (reference sequence). The CDR3 is made up of 16 amino acids. This chain's CDR3 is CAWSVGGLASYNEQFF. In DNA form, the CDR3 reads TGTGCCTGGAGTGTAGGGGGACTAGCATCCTACAATGAGCAGTTCTTC.

The V gene is TRBV7-2, the J gene TRBJ2-7; D is perhaps TRBD1 (5 bases). V gave up 3 bases and J gave up 2 bases, with 11 bases separating them. The CDR3 extends over 14 amino acids. Germline CDR1 reads SGHTA; CDR2 reads FQGNSA. CDR3 DNA: TGTGCCAGCAGCTTGGGGCATGGGCCCTACGAGCAGTACTTC. It codes for CASSLGHGPYEQYF.

J is TRBJ1-5 and V is TRBV2; 7 bases agree with TRBD1. The length of the CDR3 is 15 residues. J lost 6 bases, V lost 2 bases, and 7 bases had no gene match. Germline V gene lookup returns CDR1 SNHLY and CDR2 FYNNEI. CDR3 bases: TGTGCCAGCAGTGAATACGACAGGGACGGTCAGCCCCAGCATTTT. Translation gives CASSEYDRDGQPQHF.

V usage is TRBV24-1 and J usage is TRBJ2-5; TRBD2 matches 8 bases. With V trimmed by 9 bases and J by 3 bases, 11 bases remained unmatched. CDR3 length: 15 amino acids. The germline CDR1 and CDR2 sequences are KGHDR and SFDVKD. The CDR3 sequence: CATAGGAQAKETQYF. DNA for the CDR3: TGTGCCACCGCCGGGGGGGCCCAGGCGAAAGAGACCCAGTACTTC.